This entry features one T cell receptor beta chain sequence. Its antigen is still unknown. Nothing much larger sits one base from this clone, and base qualities are not available. The library was built by means of 5' RACE. Sequencer: Illumina HiSeq 2500. A second roughly 7 to 11 cycle PCR used a sample-barcoded 5' primer and a J-beta primer mix. Each TCR beta cDNA molecule received a unique molecular identifier from a template-switch 5' adaptor carrying 12 random nucleotides. At least 2.5 million CDR3-containing paired-end reads were obtained from each sample. First-strand cDNA synthesis was performed from all RNA using the Mint cDNA synthesis kit, with priming by a TRBC-specific oligonucleotide. All cDNA was treated with uracil-DNA glycosylase and then went through a first 18-cycle PCR with the universal primers M1SS and BC2_uni_R. The authors' analysis ran thus. For normalization, 1 million high-quality reads, each with a distinct molecular identifier, were randomly selected from each sample. Instead of being binned into consensus sequences, reads that shared molecular identifiers were thrown out. MiTCR, run with a Q25 quality threshold and the strictest error-elimination algorithm, handled CDR3 identification, clonotype clustering and error correction. Lower-bound total TCR beta diversity was estimated with a nonparametric unseen species model using Euler transformation. TCRdb reran the public reads through fastp at Q25 and MiXCR, keeping productive beta chains. When rows share a CDR3 protein, they turn into one entry using the most common DNA and genes. For this entry, the V and J calls and clone size follow TCRdb and not the study's own pipeline. For this sample the table gives about 1 million distinct CDR3 sequences, of which around 45% were detected only once. The top ten constitute approximately 17% of the sample.

The data belong to a study of blood T cells in healthy people across ages (dated by TCRdb to the mid-2010s). Study-level background: In model experiments, roughly one uniquely barcoded TCR beta cDNA molecule per two T cells was captured by template switching. Using deep sequencing normalized with unique cDNA molecular identifiers, the study measured how TCR beta repertoire diversity changes with age. Donors were grouped into four age groups: young (average approximately 15 years), middle-aged (around 39), aged (62) and long-lived (over 80). To avoid experimental bias, donors of different ages were spread randomly across the sequencing lanes. The study analyzed two additional independent replicas of 1 million unique cDNA reads from the same blood draw for two donors, one aged 18 to 29 and one aged 80 or older. What the study reported, not specific to this receptor: Observed TCR beta diversity per million T cells fell roughly linearly with age, and a significant reduction was already apparent by age roughly 40. There was a strong correlation between observed TCR beta diversity and the percentage of naive T cells measured by flow cytometry. The long-lived group showed more naive CD4+ T cells, fewer expanded clones and increased TCR diversity than the aged group, suggesting age selection. Because donor CMV infection status was unknown, age-related changes in expanded clonotypes were potentially confounded. Estimates of total diversity based on one million sequenced T cells were considered lower bounds and underestimates. Since profiling was done on bulk unsorted PBMCs, naive and antigen-experienced compartments could not be conclusively compared.

The donors were roughly 39 Caucasian individuals from Russia, aged roughly 6 to 90 years, who were systemically healthy. Each donor gave 8 to 10 milliliters of peripheral blood, drawn into EDTA-treated Vacutainer tubes. PBMCs were isolated by Ficoll-Paque density-gradient centrifugation, with at least 6 million obtained per sample. Total RNA, at least 6 micrograms per sample, was extracted from PBMCs with Trizol reagent. Naive CD45RAhigh/CD27high T cell percentages were measured by flow cytometry on a PBMC aliquot from every donor. From the germline V gene, CDR1 is MNHEY and CDR2 is SVGEGT. Trimming removed 3 bases from V and 7 bases from J; the gene matches leave 18 bases unexplained. The CDR3 starts with the cysteine, ends with the phenylalanine, and has 17 residues. The retained sequence is limited to the CDR3, 51 bases, with the frame set at the first base.

Sequencing was done on a sample of blood. The chain is assembled from TRBV6-2 or TRBV6-3 and TRBJ2-7, with 7 middle bases fitting TRBD1. The sequence came from a woman in her sixties or seventies in good health. The sequenced DNA: TGTGCCAGCAGTTATGAGACAGGGTCTGGATACAATAATGAGCAGTACTTC. Its translation is CASSYETGSGYNNEQYF.